Listed here is a single TCR beta chain. The target antigen is unknown. The germline CDR1 and CDR2 sequences are MDHEN and SYDVKM. Trimming pared 4 bases from V and 3 bases from J, leaving 9 bases between. The CDR3 is 13 residues long. This sample was taken from a study of shared clonotypes between healthy human individuals. Whole-study results and caveats: Since donors were few, the genetic and exposure-history diversity represented was limited.

The protocol was immunoSEQ multiplex PCR, while the TCRdb copy is restricted to in-frame clones and leaves out a portion. The sample holds approximately 350,000 clones; approximately 74% are singletons and the top ten take about 9.4%. The genes are TRBV28 and TRBJ1-2; no clear D gene. Sequencing input: memory CD4+ T cells sorted from blood. Specified subset: CD45RA-negative fraction. This TCR was sampled from a man aged 25-40 years in good health. CDR3 in DNA: TGTGCCAGCAGTTCGCAAAATCACTATGGCTACACCTTC. Its translation is CASSSQNHYGYTF.